A single sample is the source of the 21 T cell receptor beta chains below, sequenced in a study of blood T cell repertoires in COVID-19. Using immunoSEQ multiplex PCR, the repertoire was profiled, and TCRdb retains in-frame clones only, with some absent. The sample shows 160,000 or so clones, over 80% of them seen only once. The sequenced material came from peripheral blood. Every receptor here comes from a woman aged 45-65 years with acute or convalescent COVID-19.

This clone was seen a single time. This rearrangement joins TRBV18 to TRBJ1-3, with D uncertain. Per the germline V gene, CDR1 is KGHSH and CDR2 is LQKENI. This CDR3 spans 13 amino acids. V was cut by 3 bases and J by 2 bases, with 5 bases left in between. CDR3 amino acids: CASSPTAGNTIYF. The CDR3 region has the DNA TGTGCCAGCTCACCCACGGCTGGAAACACCATATATTTT.

A few counts support this clone. The J gene is TRBJ1-2, the V gene TRBV2; possible D gene TRBD1, 5 bases. Germline loops: CDR1 SNHLY, CDR2 FYNNEI. With 0 bases removed from V and 7 bases from J, the gap between germline ends came to 12 bases. The CDR3 has 14 amino acids. The CDR3 region has the DNA TGTGCCAGCAGTGAAGCGGGGGGACCGGTTGGCTACACCTTC. Protein sequence: CASSEAGGPVGYTF.

CDR3 in DNA: TGTGCCAGCAGCTCAAGGCTGGCTAGCAATGAGCAGTTCTTC. Its translation: CASSSRLASNEQFF. The chain has TRBV7-2 and TRBJ2-1; the D is unclear. The CDR3 is 14 residues long. CDR1 SGHTA and CDR2 FQGNSA come from the germline V gene. Trimming took 4 bases from V and 6 from J, leaving 13 bases between them.

This clone has only one observation. The gene calls are TRBV7-2 and TRBJ2-5; 8 positions match TRBD1. The CDR3 covers 16 residues. The V gene's germline CDR1 is SGHTA and CDR2 FQGNSA. V was pared by 1 base and J by 5 bases, with 9 bases of the junction left unmatched. CDR3 amino acids: CASSLVGTGEGETQYF. The CDR3 nucleotides are TGTGCCAGCAGCTTAGTGGGGACAGGCGAGGGGGAGACCCAGTACTTC.

This clone was seen once. The chain carries TRBV7-2 and TRBJ2-1; 7 nucleotides line up with TRBD1. Trimming took 3 bases from V and 9 from J; bases not matched to a gene: 5. This CDR3 has 13 amino acids. Germline V gives CDR1 SGHTA, CDR2 FQGNSA. The chain's CDR3 is CASSFHRGGEQFF. The CDR3 DNA follows: TGTGCCAGCAGCTTTCACAGGGGCGGTGAGCAGTTCTTC.

This clone was recorded a few times. The chain is built from TRBV5-1 and TRBJ2-2, with D perhaps matching TRBD2 (7 bases). Germline V lookup: CDR1 SGHRS, CDR2 YFSETQ. The CDR3 is made up of 14 amino acids. V lost 3 bases and J 7 bases, leaving 13 bases between the germline ends. The chain's CDR3 is CASSSTGRVGELFF. CDR3 DNA: TGCGCCAGCAGCTCCACAGGGAGGGTCGGGGAGCTGTTTTTT.

The chain has TRBV19 and TRBJ2-5; D is perhaps TRBD1 (7 bases). The CDR3 spans 16 residues. The germline V gene has CDR1 LNHDA and CDR2 SQIVND (reference sequence). V lost 3 bases, J lost 5 bases, and 19 bases lay in between. CDR3 bases: TGTGCCAGTAGTATCAGGGGGGACACCTCGAGGGAGACCCAGTACTTC. Residues: CASSIRGDTSRETQYF.

The chain combines TRBV19 with TRBJ1-5; possible D gene TRBD1, 6 bases. The V end lost 0 bases, the J end lost 4 bases, and 16 bases lay between the germline ends. This CDR3 region has 17 residues. The germline gives CDR1 LNHDA, CDR2 SQIVND (reference sequence). In DNA form, the CDR3 reads TGTGCCAGTAGTATAGATCGGACCGGACAGACAAATCAGCCCCAGCATTTT. This codes for CASSIDRTGQTNQPQHF.

The rearrangement links TRBV6-2 or TRBV6-3 to TRBJ1-1; 8 positions agree with TRBD1. Germline trimming cut 2 bases from V and 3 bases from J; bases unmatched to any gene: 11. Germline-derived CDR1 and CDR2 are MNHEY and SVGEGT. CDR3 length: 17 amino acids. The CDR3 nucleotides read TGTGCCAGCAGTTACCCTTTTCGGACAGGGATGGACACTGAAGCTTTCTTT. Translating gives CASSYPFRTGMDTEAFF.

The chain uses TRBV18 and TRBJ1-1; D gene unclear. This CDR3 is built from 17 residues. Germline V CDR1 and CDR2: KGHSH, LQKENI. V was cut by 3 bases and J by 4 bases, with 21 bases left in between. The CDR3 loop is CASSPPTAPWSGTEAFF. The DNA of the CDR3 is TGTGCCAGCTCACCTCCAACGGCTCCCTGGAGTGGCACTGAAGCTTTCTTT. Full variable domain (rest looked up from reference TRBV18 and TRBJ1-1): NAGVMQNPRHLVRRRGQEARLRCSPMKGHSHVYWYRQLPEEGLKFMVYLQKENIIDESGMPKERFSAEFPKEGPSILRIQQVVRGDSAAYFCASSPPTAPWSGTEAFFGQGTRLTVV.

The rearrangement links TRBV9 to TRBJ1-1, with 9 bases lining up with TRBD1. Germline trimming cut 3 bases from V and 3 bases from J; bases unmatched to any gene: 12. The CDR3 is made up of 17 amino acids. Germline V gene sequence: CDR1 SGDLS, CDR2 YYNGEE. CDR3 DNA sequence: TGTGCCAGCAGCGCCGGGACAGGGTTCCAATCGGACACTGAAGCTTTCTTT. Translation: CASSAGTGFQSDTEAFF.

V gene TRBV5-4 combines with J gene TRBJ1-2; 8 positions match TRBD1. V lost 4 bases, J lost 4 bases, and 9 bases stayed unmatched. Germline V gene data show CDR1 as SGHNT and CDR2 as YYREEE (reference sequence). CDR3 length equals 15 residues. This chain's CDR3 is CASSQDRGLVYGYTF. In DNA form, the CDR3 reads TGTGCCAGCAGCCAAGACAGGGGACTTGTCTATGGCTACACCTTC.

The chain is built from TRBV7-2 and TRBJ2-6; the D is unclear. The CDR3 has 15 residues. Between the trimmed V and J ends, which lost 3 bases and 1 base, there was a span of 7 bases. Germline V CDR1 and CDR2: SGHTA, FQGNSA. In DNA, the CDR3 is TGTGCCAGCAGCTTCTCCAGATCTGGGGCCAACGTCCTGACTTTC. Translation: CASSFSRSGANVLTF. The full variable domain, with the rest looked up from reference TRBV7-2 and TRBJ2-6, is GAGVSQSPSNKVTEKGKDVELRCDPISGHTALYWYRQSLGQGLEFLIYFQGNSAPDKSGLPSDRFSAERTGGSVSTLTIQRTQQEDSAVYLCASSFSRSGANVLTFGAGSRLTVL.

The CDR3 DNA reads as TGTGCCAGCAGCTCGACGAGGGACAGCTCTGGCTACACCTTC. Translated, it gives CASSSTRDSSGYTF. This rearrangement joins TRBV7-3 to TRBJ1-2; TRBD1 matches at 7 bases. With V trimmed by 4 bases and J by 7 bases, 9 bases remained unmatched. The CDR3 spans 14 residues. From germline, CDR1 is SGHTA and CDR2 FQGTGA.

The rearrangement links TRBV27 to TRBJ2-5; D uncertain. The CDR3 consists of 13 residues. Trimming cost V 3 bases and J 5 bases, with 10 bases left between them. The V gene's germline CDR1 is MNHEY and CDR2 SMNVEV (reference sequence). In DNA form, the CDR3 reads TGTGCCAGCAGTTTTTTGCAGAGGGAGACCCAGTACTTC. Protein: CASSFLQRETQYF.

The V call is TRBV10-2, the J call TRBJ1-5; D perhaps matches TRBD1 (5 bases). The CDR3 has 16 amino acids. V was pared by 0 bases and J by 1 base, with 10 bases between. The germline gives CDR1 WSHSY, CDR2 SAAADI. For the CDR3, the DNA is TGCGCCAGCAGTGAGTCGCCAGGGTGGAGCAATCAGCCCCAGCATTTT. It translates to CASSESPGWSNQPQHF.

The gene calls are TRBV6-2 or TRBV6-3 and TRBJ1-5; no definite D call. The CDR3 contains 14 residues. The germline CDR1 and CDR2 sequences are MNHEY and SVGEGT. V was cut by 4 bases and J by 0 bases, with 7 bases left in between. The CDR3: CASSWANSNQPQHF. The CDR3 nucleotides are TGTGCCAGCAGTTGGGCGAATAGCAATCAGCCCCAGCATTTT.

The genes are TRBV6-5 and TRBJ1-1; no reliable D call. Germline V gene data show CDR1 as MNHEY and CDR2 as SVGAGI. CDR3 length: 11 residues. The ends were cut back, 8 bases at V and 8 bases at J, with 12 bases in the middle. The CDR3 sequence: CASGMGGEAFF. The DNA for the CDR3 is TGTGCCAGCGGAATGGGAGGGGAAGCTTTCTTT.

The genes are TRBV7-6 and TRBJ1-1, with TRBD1 matching over 7 bases. Germline V gene sequence: CDR1 SGHVS, CDR2 FNYEAQ. Trimming removed 5 bases from V and 0 bases from J; junction bases left unmatched: 9. CDR3 size: 16 residues. The CDR3: CASSGRQGRMNTEAFF. The CDR3 DNA sequence: TGTGCCAGCAGCGGACGACAGGGCCGAATGAACACTGAAGCTTTCTTT.

The chain recombines TRBV6-2 or TRBV6-3 with TRBJ2-5, with 8 bases fitting TRBD2. V dropped 5 bases and J dropped 7; count of bases not matched to a gene: 12. Germline CDR1 and CDR2: MNHEY and SVGEGT. This CDR3 has 15 residues. CDR3 sequence: CASSPLAGAYLTQYF. CDR3 in DNA: TGTGCCAGCAGTCCCCTAGCGGGTGCCTATTTGACCCAGTACTTC.

This sequence joins TRBV18 and TRBJ2-2, with D uncertain. CDR1 KGHSH and CDR2 LQKENI come from the germline V gene. V gave up 3 bases and J gave up 7 bases, with 12 bases separating them. The CDR3 is 14 amino acids. CDR3 nucleotide sequence: TGTGCCAGCTCACCCCCAACAATCCACGGGGAGCTGTTTTTT. Protein sequence: CASSPPTIHGELFF.